These 15 T cell receptor beta chains share one sample of origin, sequenced in a study of ipilimumab plus nivolumab after autologous stem cell transplantation (dated by TCRdb to the early 2020s). The library was built by means of the immunoSEQ multiplex PCR assay. In TCRdb, the immuneACCESS table is reduced to in-frame sequences with V and J assigned. These tables do not hold every clone; where another copy was compared, an unresolved V gene accounts for under half, and the others remain unexplained. The sample yields 15,000 to 20,000 clones; around 85% were counted once. The ten largest clones take up about 6.8% of the sample. The starting material was PBMCs, obtained in a trial of ipilimumab plus nivolumab as post-transplant consolidation. These TCRs come from a male donor with diffuse large B-cell lymphoma.

This chain uses TRBV27 with TRBJ1-1; tentative D call: TRBD1 (5 bases). The CDR3 consists of 15 residues. Germline CDR1 and CDR2: MNHEY and SMNVEV (reference sequence). Deletions cut 3 bases from V and 0 bases from J, with 11 bases between. The CDR3 coding sequence is TGTGCCAGCAGTTTGGGGCCAGCCATGAACACTGAAGCTTTCTTT. It codes for CASSLGPAMNTEAFF.

This sequence joins TRBV5-1 and TRBJ2-7, with 8 positions matching TRBD1. The germline V gene has CDR1 SGHRS and CDR2 YFSETQ. The ends lost 2 bases at V and 5 bases at J; junction bases unmatched: 9. The CDR3 has 15 amino acids. The chain's CDR3 is CASSLSGGQVNEQYF. Here the CDR3 DNA reads TGCGCCAGCAGCTTATCAGGGGGACAGGTTAACGAGCAGTACTTC.

The chain has TRBV9 and TRBJ2-3; possible D gene TRBD2, 6 bases. The CDR3 totals 14 residues. Germline CDR1 is SGDLS and CDR2 is YYNGEE. Trimming took 4 bases from V and 8 from J, leaving 17 bases between them. CDR3 coding DNA: TGTGCCAGCAGCCCCGGGACTGGCGTCCGTACGCAGTATTTT. This codes for CASSPGTGVRTQYF.

This chain joins TRBV5-4 and TRBJ2-1; possible D gene TRBD1, 8 bases. Germline lookup yields CDR1 SGHNT and CDR2 YYREEE (reference sequence). The CDR3 is 15 residues long. Trimming pared 5 bases from V and 3 bases from J, leaving 15 bases between. Here the CDR3 reads CASSPQGGIYNEQFF. CDR3 bases: TGTGCCAGCAGTCCACAGGGGGGGATCTACAATGAGCAGTTCTTC. The full variable domain, its missing parts supplied by reference TRBV5-4 and TRBJ2-1, is ETGVTQSPTHLIKTRGQQVTLRCSSQSGHNTVSWYQQALGQGPQFIFQYYREEENGRGNFPPRFSGLQFPNYSSELNVNALELDDSALYLCASSPQGGIYNEQFFGPGTRLTVL.

V and J are TRBV19 and TRBJ2-1, with 8 positions matching TRBD2. CDR1 and CDR2 (germline): LNHDA, SQIVND (reference sequence). This CDR3 is built from 14 residues. The V and J ends lost 5 bases and 4 bases, in that order; junction bases with no gene match: 4. Here the CDR3 DNA reads TGTGCCAGTAGTGGTGGCGGGGGGTACAATGAGCAGTTCTTC. Translated, it gives CASSGGGGYNEQFF.

V usage is TRBV6-6 and J usage is TRBJ2-1; 10 bases are a match to TRBD1. Germline V gene sequence: CDR1 MNHNY, CDR2 SVGAGI (reference sequence). The J segment lost 8 bases and the V segment lost 5 bases, leaving 9 bases of the junction unmatched. CDR3 length: 15 amino acids. The CDR3 reads CASSKTGGPGYEQFF. CDR3 nucleotide sequence: TGTGCCAGCAGTAAGACAGGGGGCCCTGGGTATGAGCAGTTCTTC.

This clone came up once. The V call is TRBV29-1, the J call TRBJ2-5; 9 bases line up with TRBD1. Germline V gives CDR1 SQVTM, CDR2 ANQGSEA. This CDR3 has 12 amino acids. Germline trimming cut 7 bases from V and 4 bases from J; bases unmatched to any gene: 4. Here the CDR3 DNA reads TGCAGCGCAAACAGGGGGCTAGAGACCCAGTACTTC. Amino acids: CSANRGLETQYF.

This chain connects TRBV5-1 to TRBJ2-7, with D possibly matching TRBD1 (6 bases). This CDR3 has 14 residues. Between the trimmed V and J ends, which lost 0 bases and 2 bases, there was a span of 9 bases. CDR1 and CDR2 from the germline V gene are SGHRS and YFSETQ. The CDR3, as DNA: TGCGCCAGCAGCTTGGCTGAGGGGGCCTACGAGCAGTACTTC. This gives the protein CASSLAEGAYEQYF. The whole variable domain, filled in from reference TRBV5-1 and TRBJ2-7, reads KAGVTQTPRYLIKTRGQQVTLSCSPISGHRSVSWYQQTPGQGLQFLFEYFSETQRNKGNFPGRFSGRQFSNSRSEMNVSTLELGDSALYLCASSLAEGAYEQYFGPGTRLTVT.

This clone was detected once. The V gene is TRBV7-8, the J gene TRBJ2-7; D not resolved. Looked up from germline, CDR1 is SGHVS and CDR2 is FQNEAQ. The CDR3 is 13 residues long. V lost 5 bases and J lost 2, with 10 bases in between. CDR3 DNA: TGTGCCAGCAGCGCCGACTCGACCTACGAGCAGTACTTC. It is translated as CASSADSTYEQYF.

The J gene is TRBJ2-5, the V gene TRBV18, with TRBD2 identical over 9 bases. Germline V lookup: CDR1 KGHSH, CDR2 LQKENI. Trimming removed 1 base from V and 0 bases from J; junction bases left unmatched: 6. The CDR3 spans 17 residues. CDR3: CASSPQTSGGYQETQYF. As DNA, the CDR3 is TGTGCCAGCTCACCACAAACCAGCGGGGGGTACCAAGAGACCCAGTACTTC.

This clone has a single count. This chain links TRBV2 with TRBJ2-3; perhaps D is TRBD1 or TRBD2 (5 bases each). V lost 10 bases and J lost 0, with 14 bases in between. The CDR3 runs to 14 residues. Per germline, CDR1 SNHLY and CDR2 FYNNEI. The CDR3 nucleotides are TGTGCCACTCCTCTCCGGGGCAGCACAGATACGCAGTATTTT. It encodes CATPLRGSTDTQYF.

V gene TRBV6-1 combines with J gene TRBJ1-2; D gene unclear. This CDR3 comprises 13 residues. CDR1 and CDR2 from the germline V gene are MNHNS and SASEGT. With 7 bases removed from V and 3 bases from J, the gap between germline ends came to 12 bases. DNA of the CDR3: TGTGCCAGCACGAGTACAGCTTACTATGGCTACACCTTC. This gives the protein CASTSTAYYGYTF.

V usage is TRBV19 and J usage is TRBJ1-5; no definite D call. In germline, CDR1 is LNHDA, CDR2 SQIVND (reference sequence). The CDR3 runs 13 residues. V lost 5 bases, J lost 5 bases, and 10 bases lay in between. The CDR3 spells CASSLRWDQPQHF. The CDR3 DNA sequence: TGTGCCAGTAGTCTCCGATGGGATCAGCCCCAGCATTTT.

V and J are TRBV6-1 and TRBJ1-5, with TRBD1 as a possible D gene (6 bases). CDR3 length: 13 residues. V dropped 8 bases and J dropped 4 bases, with 12 bases sitting between them. Germline CDR1 MNHNS, CDR2 SASEGT. The CDR3 nucleotides are TGTGCCAGCCGCCTAACAGGGAATCAGCCCCAGCATTTT. It specifies CASRLTGNQPQHF.

This CDR3 is CASSRAGGGAGNTIYF. The CDR3 DNA reads TGTGCCAGCAGCCGGGCGGGAGGGGGTGCAGGAAACACCATATATTTT. V and J are TRBV6-6 and TRBJ1-3; a possible D gene is TRBD1 (6 bases). CDR1 and CDR2 (germline): MNHNY, SVGAGI (reference sequence). Trimming took off 6 bases at V and 4 bases at J, with 19 bases between the two ends. There are 16 residues in the CDR3.